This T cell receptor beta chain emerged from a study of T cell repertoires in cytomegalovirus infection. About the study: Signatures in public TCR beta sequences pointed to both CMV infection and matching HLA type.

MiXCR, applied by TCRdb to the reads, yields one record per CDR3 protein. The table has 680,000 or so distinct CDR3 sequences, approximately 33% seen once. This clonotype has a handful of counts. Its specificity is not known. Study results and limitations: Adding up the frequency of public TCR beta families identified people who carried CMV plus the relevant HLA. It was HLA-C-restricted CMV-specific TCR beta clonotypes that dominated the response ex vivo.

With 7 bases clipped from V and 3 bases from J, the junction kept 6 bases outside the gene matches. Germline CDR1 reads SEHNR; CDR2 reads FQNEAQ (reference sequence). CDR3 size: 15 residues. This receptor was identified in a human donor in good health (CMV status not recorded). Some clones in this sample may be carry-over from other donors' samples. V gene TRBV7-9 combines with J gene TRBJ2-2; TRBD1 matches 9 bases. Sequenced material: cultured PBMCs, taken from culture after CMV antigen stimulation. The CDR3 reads CASTAGQGYTGELFF. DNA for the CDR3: TGTGCCAGCACCGCGGGACAGGGATACACCGGGGAGCTGTTTTTT.